The sequence of this T cell receptor beta chain was determined in a study of cytotoxic CD8 clonotypes in ibrutinib-treated CLL. At the level of the study: The patient breakdown showed roughly ten relapsed/refractory and approximately 14 treatment-naive cases, with some 17 IGHV unmutated. Partial response occurred in some 25 patients and complete response in 2; at median about 70 months, around 14 remained remitted and roughly 12 progressed. Study conclusions and caveats: Public clonotypes were seen rarely and were contracted or stable on treatment. The clonality went up when patients responded to ibrutinib and dropped back toward baseline at progression.

The CDR3 loop spans 15 amino acids. Trimming removed 3 bases at V and 8 bases at J, with 16 bases between. Germline CDR1 is KGHSH and CDR2 is LQKENI. The repertoire was sequenced with immunoSEQ multiplex PCR; TCRdb's copy has only in-frame clones and lacks some. This table holds about 35,000 clones, roughly two thirds found once. About this clone: The antigen remains undetermined.

The rearrangement links TRBV18 to TRBJ1-4, with a tentative D call TRBD1 (5 bases). The receptor comes from a human donor with chronic lymphocytic leukemia. The source was PBMCs, collected at disease progression, from a patient treated with ibrutinib. The DNA for the CDR3 is TGTGCCAGCTCACCGGGGGTCACTGGCGGGGAAAAACTGTTTTTT. Residues: CASSPGVTGGEKLFF.